Sequencing of this TCR beta chain was carried out in a study of blood T cell repertoires in COVID-19 (dated by TCRdb to the early 2020s). Broadly, across the study: The collaborator samples originated in the United States, Italy and Spain and spanned the acute and convalescent phases of COVID-19. The prospective study material was composed of cDNA or gDNA derived from T cells, B-cell-depleted T cells, or PBMCs. The samples were drawn from the first 160 participants of the ongoing ImmuneRACE study and from over a thousand subjects provided by 6 global collaborators. Nearly every sample came with metadata listing a de-identified subject ID, COVID-19 status, age in years and sex. Subjects who had been exposed to COVID-19, were actively infected with it, or had recovered from it provided the deeply sampled blood TCRbeta repertoires that made up the dataset. The repertoires were made available in a free public database intended to serve as a resource for research on the immune response to SARS-CoV-2. Where HLA class I and class II types were available, the types were taken from metadata supplied by the sample provider, not from assay-based typing. Findings and caveats that apply to the study as a whole: How much clinical and demographic metadata was included differed by source and by participant, and the metadata was provided uncurated.

TCRbeta CDR3 regions were amplified from genomic DNA using the immunoSEQ Assay, a bias-controlled multiplex PCR. The source study handled its data this way. The number of nucleated cells in each sample was estimated from the amplification of reference gene primers within the assay. To quantify the absolute abundance of each unique TCRbeta CDR3 rearrangement, sequence reads were collapsed and filtered. For each sample, productive Simpson clonality was calculated as the square root of Simpson's diversity index over productive rearrangements. This immuneACCESS table, as held by TCRdb, lists in-frame sequences with V and J called but not all clones. Of the missing ones, under half trace to an unresolved V gene in checked studies; the others have no known cause. V and J calls and clone size are as listed in that table; D and trimming were resolved from the DNA. The sample contains about 62,000 clones, roughly four fifths of them found a single time. Jointly, the top ten make up around a sixth of the sample.

The collaborating institutions used their own protocols to collect whole blood in K2EDTA tubes. For TCRbeta analysis, collaborators shipped samples as frozen whole blood, isolated PBMCs, or DNA extracted from either of those sample types. In this sample, this clone turned up a few times. The specificity of this receptor is unknown. It has no much larger one-base neighbor in the sample; base qualities were not kept. The clonotype was recovered from a man aged 60 to 75 with acute or convalescent COVID-19. Sequenced: peripheral blood.

The sequenced DNA: TGCGCCAGCAGCCAAGCGACTTACACTGAAGCTTTCTTT. Translated, this is CASSQATYTEAFF. Here the chain combines TRBV4-1 and TRBJ1-1; no D gene call is confident. V is pared back by 1 base and J by 3 bases, with 6 bases lying between the germline termini. The CDR3 covers 13 residues, taking in both the cysteine and the phenylalanine. Just the 39-base CDR3 DNA is kept, in frame starting at base 1. Reading the germline V gene gives CDR1 MGHRA and CDR2 YSYEKL.